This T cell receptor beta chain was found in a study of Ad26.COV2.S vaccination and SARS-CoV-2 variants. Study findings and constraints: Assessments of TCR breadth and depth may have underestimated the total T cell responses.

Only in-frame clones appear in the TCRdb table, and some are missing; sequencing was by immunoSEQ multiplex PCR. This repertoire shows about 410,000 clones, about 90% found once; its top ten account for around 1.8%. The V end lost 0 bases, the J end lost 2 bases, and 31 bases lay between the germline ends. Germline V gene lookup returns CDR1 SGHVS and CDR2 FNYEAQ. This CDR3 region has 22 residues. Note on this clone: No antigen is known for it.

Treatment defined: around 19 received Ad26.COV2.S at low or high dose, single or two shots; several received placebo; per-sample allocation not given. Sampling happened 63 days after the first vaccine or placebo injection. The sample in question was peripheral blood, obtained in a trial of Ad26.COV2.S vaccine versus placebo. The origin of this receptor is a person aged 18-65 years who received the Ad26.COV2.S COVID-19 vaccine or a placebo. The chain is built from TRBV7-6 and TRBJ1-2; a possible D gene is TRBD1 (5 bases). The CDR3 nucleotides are TGTGCCAGCAGCTTAGCTTGGTTGTTTGAGGGACCAATCTCAGAAATCAACTATGGCTACACCTTC. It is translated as CASSLAWLFEGPISEINYGYTF. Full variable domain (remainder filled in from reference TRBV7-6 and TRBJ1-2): GAGVSQSPRYKVTKRGQDVALRCDPISGHVSLYWYRQALGQGPEFLTYFNYEAQQDKSGLPNDRFSAERPEGSISTLTIQRTEQRDSAMYRCASSLAWLFEGPISEINYGYTFGSGTRLTVV.